This record concerns one TCR beta chain sequence. Its target is unknown. This record comes from a study of shared clonotypes between healthy human individuals. Profiled with immunoSEQ multiplex PCR; TCRdb holds only in-frame clones, not every one. The table includes about 650,000 clones, roughly 95% detected once. This CDR3 is built from 17 residues. Trimming stripped 1 base from V and 4 bases from J, with 22 bases between. Germline-derived CDR1 and CDR2 are GTSNPN and SVGIG (reference sequence). Study-wide results and limits: Non-shared clonotypes had lower generation probabilities than those shared by all four donors.

CD45RO-negative CD8 cells positively selected for CCR7 made up the naive population, which excluded terminally differentiated effector memory CD45RA+ cells. There were only Caucasian adults among the donors, and all lived in Nashville, Tennessee. This chain uses TRBV30 with TRBJ1-1; D unclear. The sequence came from a woman aged 25 to 39 in good health. Sequencing was performed on naive CD8+ T cells sorted from blood. CDR3 region: CAWSAPYLIGVFTEAFF. The CDR3 region has the DNA TGTGCCTGGAGTGCGCCATACCTAATCGGGGTATTCACTGAAGCTTTCTTT.